This is a list of T cell receptor beta chains from one sample in a study of control samples from healthy donors and cancer patients. Sequencing was performed with immunoSEQ multiplex PCR; in TCRdb, only in-frame clones are kept and a portion is missing. The table has roughly 130,000 clones, approximately 90% seen once; the top ten hold around 8.1%. The sequenced sample consisted of blood. The receptors come from a man between 18 and 29 years old in good health. Each CDR3 is given with its conserved first and last residue. Size is stated for part of the rows, as once, few or many counts, or as a class when the clone is expanded.

J gene | V gene | clone size | CDR3 protein
TRBJ1-3 | TRBV5-1 | . | CASSLGDRHGNTIYF
TRBJ1-1 | TRBV10-1 | . | CASSGGPNTEAFF
TRBJ2-3 | TRBV6-5 | . | CASATFSTDTQYF
TRBJ2-5 | TRBV15 | . | CATSREQGGTQYF
TRBJ2-2 | TRBV4-2 | . | CASSQGRASNTGELFF
TRBJ2-3 | TRBV5-1 | . | CASEEGDTQYF
TRBJ1-5 | TRBV6-5 | . | CASSYSGSNQPQHF
TRBJ2-7 | TRBV12-3/TRBV12-4 | . | CASKGPSYEQYF
TRBJ2-5 | TRBV4-2 | . | CASSQEASGGRGIQETQYF
TRBJ1-2 | TRBV6-5 | . | CASSISGQSYGYTF
TRBJ1-2 | TRBV5-1 | . | CASSLDVRGDYGYTF
TRBJ2-1 | TRBV6-5 | . | CASSSWLSSYNEQFF
TRBJ1-5 | TRBV24-1 | . | CATSDGQVNQPQHF
TRBJ2-3 | TRBV27 | . | CASRGDTSSQKTQYF
TRBJ1-3 | TRBV29-1 | . | CSVERETGNTIYF
TRBJ2-3 | TRBV7-9 | . | CASSPGSTDTQYF
TRBJ1-2 | TRBV29-1 | . | CSVDRGDYGYTF
TRBJ1-1 | TRBV24-1 | . | CATSDFNRPLVAGVNTEAFF
TRBJ2-1 | TRBV5-4 | . | CASSLEVSSSYNEQFF
TRBJ2-7 | TRBV5-5 | . | CASSSPGTGVYEQYF
TRBJ1-5 | TRBV6-1 | few | CASSEQGDQPQHF
TRBJ1-1 | TRBV11-1 | . | CASSLGRNTEAFF
TRBJ2-5 | TRBV12-3/TRBV12-4 | . | CASLDGGEETQYF
TRBJ2-1 | TRBV10-1 | . | CASGGTLYNEQFF
TRBJ1-1 | TRBV9 | once | CASSVLPRDTEAFF
TRBJ1-5 | TRBV2 | . | CASRGTGNQPQHF
TRBJ1-4 | TRBV15 | few | CATKQDTNEKLFF
TRBJ1-5 | TRBV4-2 | . | CASSQDLGVDQPQHF
TRBJ2-4 | TRBV6-6 | . | CRGGSLAKENIQYF
TRBJ1-2 | TRBV5-4 | . | CASSSRQGATGYTF
TRBJ2-6 | TRBV19 | . | CASSILNSGANVLTF
TRBJ1-1 | TRBV4-1 | . | CASSQTVMGQGYAEAFF
TRBJ2-3 | TRBV14 | . | CASSLLAGYTDTQYF
TRBJ1-6 | TRBV7-7 | . | CASSLTGRNSPLHF
TRBJ2-2 | TRBV7-2 | few | CASSLEGTGVTGELFF
TRBJ2-2 | TRBV3-1/TRBV3-2 | . | CASSRAGLAGANTGELFF
TRBJ2-2 | TRBV30 | . | CAGGRATGELFF
TRBJ1-1 | TRBV9 | . | CASSPTGHEAFF
TRBJ1-5 | TRBV24-1 | . | CATSDPGTGEGNQPQHF
TRBJ1-6 | TRBV7-9 | once | CASSRGQNNSPLHF
TRBJ1-5 | TRBV12-3/TRBV12-4 | . | CASRRTSNQPQHF
TRBJ2-7 | TRBV5-6 | once | CASSPAGRGPYEQYF
TRBJ1-5 | TRBV16 | . | CASRGPSNQPQHF
TRBJ1-3 | TRBV2 | . | CASSEYRLGNTIYF
TRBJ1-1 | TRBV28 | . | CASSLRGRGLSEAFF
TRBJ1-6 | TRBV5-4 | many | CASSLGQGARSPLHF
TRBJ1-2 | TRBV5-1 | . | CASSLGIGGIGYTF
TRBJ2-7 | TRBV11-2 | . | CASSRAYEQYF
TRBJ2-3 | TRBV5-4 | . | CASSWLGGRVTDTQYF
TRBJ1-2 | TRBV29-1 | . | CSVLTPAWSGYTF
TRBJ2-5 | TRBV5-6 | . | CASSSAGLKETQYF
TRBJ2-1 | TRBV27 | . | CASSFGTGNYNEQFF
TRBJ1-2 | TRBV6-5 | . | CASSPRYSSGYTF
TRBJ2-3 | TRBV28 | . | CASRRLAGGLTDTQYF
TRBJ2-7 | TRBV27 | . | CASSSRVEGYEQYF
TRBJ1-2 | TRBV6-5 | . | CASTRQGNYGYTF
TRBJ2-5 | TRBV3-1/TRBV3-2 | . | CASSQQSYQETQYF